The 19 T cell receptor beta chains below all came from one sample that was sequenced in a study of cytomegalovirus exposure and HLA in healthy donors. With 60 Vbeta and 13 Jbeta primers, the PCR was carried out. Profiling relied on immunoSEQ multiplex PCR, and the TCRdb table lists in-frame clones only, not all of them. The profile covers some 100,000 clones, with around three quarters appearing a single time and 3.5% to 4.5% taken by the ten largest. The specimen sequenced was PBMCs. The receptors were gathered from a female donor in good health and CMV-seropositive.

DNA of the CDR3: TGTGCCAGCAAGGAGGGTCTGGGTGTAGCGGATAGCACAGATACGCAGTATTTT. Translating gives CASKEGLGVADSTDTQYF. The V call is TRBV2, the J call TRBJ2-3; D may be TRBD2 (6 bases). Trimming pared 7 bases from V and 0 bases from J, leaving 23 bases between. Per the germline V gene, CDR1 is SNHLY and CDR2 is FYNNEI. The CDR3 runs to 18 residues.

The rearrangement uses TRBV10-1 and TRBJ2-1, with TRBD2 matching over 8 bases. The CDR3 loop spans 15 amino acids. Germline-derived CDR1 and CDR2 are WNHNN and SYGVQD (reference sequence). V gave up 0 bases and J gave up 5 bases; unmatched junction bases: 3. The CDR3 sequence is CASSESLAGDNEQFF. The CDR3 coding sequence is TGCGCCAGCAGTGAGTCCCTAGCGGGCGACAATGAGCAGTTCTTC.

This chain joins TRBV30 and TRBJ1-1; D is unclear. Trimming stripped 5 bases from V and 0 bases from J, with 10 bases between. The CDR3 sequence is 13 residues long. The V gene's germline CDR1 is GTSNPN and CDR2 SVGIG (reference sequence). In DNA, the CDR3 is TGTGCCTGGGAAGACAATATGAACACTGAAGCTTTCTTT. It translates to CAWEDNMNTEAFF.

The CDR3 coding sequence is TGCGCCAGCAGCACAGGGGCCCTAGGGGAGACCCAGTACTTC. It yields the protein CASSTGALGETQYF. The J gene is TRBJ2-5, the V gene TRBV5-1; the match to TRBD1 covers 7 bases. This CDR3 is 14 amino acids long. Losses at the gene ends were 4 bases for V and 5 bases for J; bases not matched to a gene: 8. Germline V CDR1 and CDR2: SGHRS, YFSETQ.

The CDR3 DNA reads as TGTGCCTCCTCGGGACTAGCGGGCTACGAGCAGTACTTC. Translating gives CASSGLAGYEQYF. This chain connects TRBV30 to TRBJ2-7, with 12 bases aligning to TRBD2. The V and J ends lost 7 bases and 3 bases, in that order; junction bases with no gene match: 4. The CDR3 consists of 13 residues. CDR1 is GTSNPN, CDR2 SVGIG, per germline (reference sequence).

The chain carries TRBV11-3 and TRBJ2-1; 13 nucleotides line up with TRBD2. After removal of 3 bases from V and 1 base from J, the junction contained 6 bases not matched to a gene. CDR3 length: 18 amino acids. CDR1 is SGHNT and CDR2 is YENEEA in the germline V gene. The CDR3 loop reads CASSFRLAGGPSYNEQFF. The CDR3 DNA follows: TGTGCCAGCAGCTTCAGACTAGCGGGAGGCCCTTCCTACAATGAGCAGTTCTTC.

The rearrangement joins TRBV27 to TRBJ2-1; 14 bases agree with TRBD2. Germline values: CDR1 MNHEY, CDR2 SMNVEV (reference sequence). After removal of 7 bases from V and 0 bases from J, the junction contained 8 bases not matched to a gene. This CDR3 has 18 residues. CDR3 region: CASTNTGTSGSSYNEQFF. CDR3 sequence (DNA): TGTGCCAGCACTAATACCGGGACTAGCGGGAGCTCCTACAATGAGCAGTTCTTC.

DNA of the CDR3: TGCGCCAGCAGCCAAGATCGGGGGGCAGCGGTTAGCGAGCAGTACTTC. This encodes CASSQDRGAAVSEQYF. The genes are TRBV4-1 and TRBJ2-7; tentative D call: TRBD2 (7 bases). The V end was cut by 0 bases, the J end by 6 bases, with 18 bases between. Germline CDR1 and CDR2: MGHRA and YSYEKL. This CDR3 region has 16 residues.

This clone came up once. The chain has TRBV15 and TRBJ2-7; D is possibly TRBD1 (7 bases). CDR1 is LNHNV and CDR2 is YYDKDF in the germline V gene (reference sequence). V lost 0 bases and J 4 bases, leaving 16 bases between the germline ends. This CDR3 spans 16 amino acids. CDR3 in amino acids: CATSRDRAGGGYEQYF. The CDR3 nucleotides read TGTGCCACCAGCAGAGATCGTGCAGGGGGAGGTTACGAGCAGTACTTC.

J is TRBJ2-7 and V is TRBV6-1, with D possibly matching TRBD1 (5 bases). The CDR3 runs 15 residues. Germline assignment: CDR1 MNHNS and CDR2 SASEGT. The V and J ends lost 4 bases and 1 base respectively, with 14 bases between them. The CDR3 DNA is TGTGCCAGCAGTGCCTTTACAGGTGGTTCCTACGAGCAGTACTTC. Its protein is CASSAFTGGSYEQYF.

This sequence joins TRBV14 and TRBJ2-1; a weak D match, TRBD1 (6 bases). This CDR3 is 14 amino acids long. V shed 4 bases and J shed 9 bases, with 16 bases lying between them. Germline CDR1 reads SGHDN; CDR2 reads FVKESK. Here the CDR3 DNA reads TGTGCCAGCAGCCCAAGGGGGTTCAAGGGTGAGCAGTTCTTC. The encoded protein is CASSPRGFKGEQFF.

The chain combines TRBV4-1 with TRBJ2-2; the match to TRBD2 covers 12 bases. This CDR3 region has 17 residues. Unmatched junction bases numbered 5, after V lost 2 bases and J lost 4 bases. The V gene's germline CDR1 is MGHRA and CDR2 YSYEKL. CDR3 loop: CASSQWPSGGGTGELFF. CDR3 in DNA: TGCGCCAGCAGCCAATGGCCTAGCGGGGGGGGCACCGGGGAGCTGTTTTTT.

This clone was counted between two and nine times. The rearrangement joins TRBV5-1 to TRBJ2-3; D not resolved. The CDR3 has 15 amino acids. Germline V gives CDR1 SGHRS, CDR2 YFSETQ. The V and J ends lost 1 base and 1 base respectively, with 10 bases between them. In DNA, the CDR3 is TGCGCCAGCAGCTTGAGAGGTATGGGCACAGATACGCAGTATTTT. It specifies CASSLRGMGTDTQYF.

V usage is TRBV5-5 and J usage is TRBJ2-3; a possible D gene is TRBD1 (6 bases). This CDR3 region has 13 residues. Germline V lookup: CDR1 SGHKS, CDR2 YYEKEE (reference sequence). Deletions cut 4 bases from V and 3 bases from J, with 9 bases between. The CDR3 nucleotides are TGTGCCAGCAGCCTAAGGGGGACAGATACGCAGTATTTT. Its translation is CASSLRGTDTQYF.

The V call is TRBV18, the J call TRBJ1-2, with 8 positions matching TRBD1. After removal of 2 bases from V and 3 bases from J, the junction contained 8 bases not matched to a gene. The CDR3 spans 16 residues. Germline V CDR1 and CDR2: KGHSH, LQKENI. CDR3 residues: CASSPTPGGYDYGYTF. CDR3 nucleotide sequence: TGTGCCAGCTCACCAACCCCAGGGGGCTATGACTATGGCTACACCTTC.

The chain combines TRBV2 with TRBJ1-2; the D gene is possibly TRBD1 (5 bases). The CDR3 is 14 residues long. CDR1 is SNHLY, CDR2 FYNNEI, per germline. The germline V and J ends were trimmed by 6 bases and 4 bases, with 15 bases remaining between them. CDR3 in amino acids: CASRTQGIGYGYTF. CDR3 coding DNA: TGTGCCAGCAGAACCCAGGGAATCGGCTATGGCTACACCTTC.

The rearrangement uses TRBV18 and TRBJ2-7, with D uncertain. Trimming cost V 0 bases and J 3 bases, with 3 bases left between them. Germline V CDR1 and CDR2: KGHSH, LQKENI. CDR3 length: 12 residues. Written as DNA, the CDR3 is TGTGCCAGCTCACCACCGAGCTACGAGCAGTACTTC. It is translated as CASSPPSYEQYF.

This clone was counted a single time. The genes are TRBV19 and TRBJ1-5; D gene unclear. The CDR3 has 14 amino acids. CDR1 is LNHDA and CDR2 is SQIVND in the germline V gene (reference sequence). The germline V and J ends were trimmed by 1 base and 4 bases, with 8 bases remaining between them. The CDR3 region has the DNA TGTGCCAGTAGTATAGGATCAGAAAATCAGCCCCAGCATTTT. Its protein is CASSIGSENQPQHF.

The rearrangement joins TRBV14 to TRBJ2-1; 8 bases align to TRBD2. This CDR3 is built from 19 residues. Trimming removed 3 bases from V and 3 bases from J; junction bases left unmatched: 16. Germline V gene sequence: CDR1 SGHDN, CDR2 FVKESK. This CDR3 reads CASSQSYSPGLVVYNEQFF. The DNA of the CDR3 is TGTGCCAGCAGCCAGAGTTATTCCCCGGGACTAGTCGTCTACAATGAGCAGTTCTTC.